A selection of T cell receptor beta chains follows, all from one sample in a study of blood T cell repertoires in COVID-19. Produced via immunoSEQ multiplex PCR; TCRdb's table is partial and in-frame only. The sample contains about 220,000 clones, roughly 85% of which appear only once. Sequenced: peripheral blood. These receptor sequences come from a woman between 70 and 85 years old with COVID-19, enrolled during active disease. Both conserved end residues are part of each CDR3. A D gene is named only where the DNA matches it firmly. The size field is filled for only some rows; it gives once, few, many or a size class.

>TRBJ1-1|NA|TRBD1|TRBV18
CASSPDRLTEAFF
TGTGCCAGCTCACCGGACAGGCTCACTGAAGCTTTCTTT
>TRBJ1-3|NA|NA|TRBV7-9
CASSPDRGTPGNTIYF
TGTGCCAGCAGCCCCGATCGGGGGACCCCTGGAAACACCATATATTTT
>TRBJ2-3|few|NA|TRBV4-1
CASSQHGLSTDTQYF
TGCGCCAGCAGCCAACACGGACTTTCCACAGATACGCAGTATTTT
>TRBJ2-1|NA|NA|TRBV3-1/TRBV3-2
CASSQTGGYNEQFF
TGTGCCAGCAGCCAGACCGGGGGTTACAATGAGCAGTTCTTC
>TRBJ1-1|NA|NA|TRBV3-1/TRBV3-2
CASSQDGRATEAFF
TGTGCCAGCAGCCAAGATGGCAGGGCCACTGAAGCTTTCTTT
>TRBJ2-7|NA|TRBD2|TRBV4-2
CASSTGTSGRKGSYEQYF
TGTGCCAGCTCTACCGGGACTAGCGGGAGAAAGGGCTCCTACGAGCAGTACTTC
>TRBJ1-1|NA|NA|TRBV7-2
CASSALEGTEAFF
TGTGCCAGCAGCGCCCTCGAGGGCACTGAAGCTTTCTTT
>TRBJ1-4|NA|TRBD1|TRBV5-1
CASSAQGSNEKLFF
TGCGCCAGCAGCGCACAGGGGTCTAATGAAAAACTGTTTTTT
>TRBJ2-2|NA|TRBD2|TRBV7-2
CASSLVAAGDTGELFF
TGTGCCAGCAGCTTAGTCGCGGCGGGGGATACCGGGGAGCTGTTTTTT
>TRBJ2-1|NA|TRBD2|TRBV9
CASSVVGGLAGERANEQFF
TGTGCCAGCAGCGTAGTTGGGGGGCTAGCGGGAGAGAGGGCTAATGAGCAGTTCTTC
>TRBJ1-1|NA|NA|TRBV7-2
CASSSKPSRAFF
TGTGCCAGCAGCTCGAAACCATCGAGGGCTTTCTTT
>TRBJ2-7|NA|NA|TRBV14
CASSQDYTGNEQYF
TGTGCCAGCAGCCAAGATTATACGGGTAACGAGCAGTACTTC
>TRBJ2-1|NA|TRBD2|TRBV11-3
CASSPRTSGNSEQFF
TGTGCCAGCAGCCCCCGGACTAGCGGGAATAGTGAGCAGTTCTTC
>TRBJ1-6|NA|TRBD1|TRBV7-3
CASSPTGQGYSPLHF
TGTGCCAGCAGCCCGACGGGACAGGGGTATTCACCCCTCCACTTT
>TRBJ2-1|NA|TRBD1|TRBV7-2
CASSETRDSYNEQFF
TGTGCCAGCAGCGAGACCCGGGACAGCTACAATGAGCAGTTCTTC
>TRBJ2-5|NA|TRBD2|TRBV11-3
CASSLGLAGETQYF
TGTGCCAGCAGCTTAGGACTAGCGGGGGAGACCCAGTACTTC
>TRBJ1-1|NA|TRBD1|TRBV5-1
CASSGGTGNTEAFF
TGCGCCAGCAGCGGGGGGACAGGGAACACTGAAGCTTTCTTT
>TRBJ1-1|NA|TRBD1|TRBV11-3
CASSRGTGGEAFF
TGTGCCAGCAGCCGCGGGACAGGGGGCGAAGCTTTCTTT
>TRBJ1-3|NA|NA|TRBV5-1
CASSFQTWRSGNTIYF
TGCGCCAGCAGCTTCCAGACATGGCGCTCTGGAAACACCATATATTTT
>TRBJ2-3|NA|NA|TRBV7-7
CASSRDTSTDTQYF
TGTGCTAGCAGCCGGGACACTAGCACAGATACGCAGTATTTT
>TRBJ1-1|many|TRBD1|TRBV4-3
CASSHLQGAGEHTEAFF
TGCGCCAGCAGCCATCTACAGGGGGCAGGGGAACACACTGAAGCTTTCTTT
>TRBJ1-5|once|NA|TRBV6-6
CASSPDAGQPQHF
TGTGCCAGCAGTCCCGACGCGGGTCAGCCCCAGCATTTT
>TRBJ2-7|NA|TRBD2|TRBV4-3
CASSQGRPGLAGGSYEQYF
TGCGCCAGCAGCCAAGGGAGACCGGGACTAGCGGGGGGATCCTACGAGCAGTACTTC
>TRBJ2-7|NA|NA|TRBV3-1/TRBV3-2
CASSRLSGSYEQYF
TGTGCCAGCAGCCGACTAAGCGGGTCCTACGAGCAGTACTTC
>TRBJ2-2|NA|TRBD1|TRBV25-1
CASSGTGGGTGELFF
TGTGCCAGCAGTGGGACAGGGGGAGGCACCGGGGAGCTGTTTTTT
>TRBJ1-1|NA|NA|TRBV2
CASSDRGGEAFF
TGTGCCAGCAGTGACCGAGGCGGCGAAGCTTTCTTT
>TRBJ1-1|few|NA|TRBV25-1
CASSGPRGTSVEAFF
TGTGCCAGCAGTGGTCCGCGGGGGACATCAGTTGAAGCTTTCTTT
>TRBJ1-5|NA|TRBD1|TRBV19
CASSIVRTGGYQPQHF
TGTGCCAGTAGTATAGTTCGGACAGGGGGTTATCAGCCCCAGCATTTT
>TRBJ2-3|NA|NA|TRBV19
CASIPTDRNTDTQYF
TGTGCCAGTATCCCCACCGACAGAAACACAGATACGCAGTATTTT
>TRBJ1-1|NA|NA|TRBV3-1/TRBV3-2
CASSLQGTEAFF
TGTGCCAGCAGCCTACAGGGAACTGAAGCTTTCTTT
>TRBJ2-2|NA|NA|TRBV5-6
CASSFQQGWTGELFF
TGTGCCAGCAGCTTTCAACAGGGTTGGACCGGGGAGCTGTTTTTT
>TRBJ2-2|NA|NA|TRBV4-1
CASSQDGSNTGELFF
TGCGCCAGCAGCCAAGACGGGTCGAACACCGGGGAGCTGTTTTTT
>TRBJ2-7|NA|NA|TRBV29-1
CSVSVTAFYEQYF
TGCAGCGTTTCCGTGACAGCTTTTTACGAGCAGTACTTC
>TRBJ1-2|NA|TRBD1|TRBV24-1
CATSDNGQGRYGYTF
TGTGCCACCAGTGACAATGGACAGGGTCGATATGGCTACACCTTC
>TRBJ1-6|NA|NA|TRBV24-1
CATSESRVYSPLHF
TGTGCCACCAGTGAATCGAGGGTCTATTCACCCCTCCACTTT
>TRBJ2-7|NA|TRBD2|TRBV6-5
CASSSSLAGGDEQYF
TGTGCCAGCAGTTCTTCACTAGCGGGAGGGGACGAGCAGTACTTC
>TRBJ1-1|NA|NA|TRBV19
CASSMTGTREAFF
TGTGCCAGTAGTATGACAGGTACCAGAGAAGCTTTCTTT
>TRBJ1-5|once|NA|TRBV7-2
CASSLERVGGANQPQHF
TGTGCCAGCAGCTTAGAGCGGGTGGGGGGGGCAAATCAGCCCCAGCATTTT
>TRBJ1-5|NA|NA|TRBV18
CASSPTANSNQPQHF
TGTGCCAGCTCACCGACAGCAAATAGCAATCAGCCCCAGCATTTT
>TRBJ1-1|NA|NA|TRBV19
CASSIEQQGYTEAFF
TGTGCCAGTAGTATAGAACAGCAGGGTTACACTGAAGCTTTCTTT
>TRBJ2-3|NA|TRBD2|TRBV2
CASSASGGANSVPQYF
TGTGCCAGCAGCGCTAGCGGGGGGGCTAACTCAGTCCCGCAGTATTTT
>TRBJ1-1|NA|TRBD1|TRBV19
CASSMSGGWGTEAFF
TGTGCCAGTAGTATGTCAGGGGGCTGGGGTACTGAAGCTTTCTTT
>TRBJ2-6|once|NA|TRBV7-2
CASSLDSGRANVLTF
TGTGCCAGCAGCTTAGATTCCGGTAGGGCCAACGTCCTGACTTTC
>TRBJ1-3|few|TRBD1|TRBV7-2
CATLDRVLSGNTIYF
TGTGCCACGCTCGACAGGGTTCTGTCTGGAAACACCATATATTTT
>TRBJ1-1|NA|NA|TRBV7-3
CASSSHRASEAFF
TGTGCCAGCAGCTCCCACAGGGCCAGTGAAGCTTTCTTT
>TRBJ1-5|NA|NA|TRBV5-4
CASSLNGGGNQPQHF
TGTGCCAGCAGCTTGAATGGAGGTGGCAATCAGCCCCAGCATTTT
>TRBJ2-5|NA|NA|TRBV7-2
CASSLGGQETQYF
TGTGCCAGCAGCTTGGGGGGCCAAGAGACCCAGTACTTC
>TRBJ2-2|NA|TRBD2|TRBV4-3
CASSLAGGTGELFF
TGCGCCAGCAGCCTTGCGGGAGGCACCGGGGAGCTGTTTTTT
>TRBJ2-3|few|NA|TRBV5-1
CASSLAVGEITDTQYF
TGCGCCAGCAGCTTGGCCGTGGGAGAAATTACAGATACGCAGTATTTT
>TRBJ1-1|NA|TRBD1|TRBV2
CASSETPGQGTEAFF
TGTGCCAGCAGTGAAACTCCGGGACAGGGCACTGAAGCTTTCTTT
>TRBJ1-1|few|NA|TRBV2
CASSVSLNTEAFF
TGTGCCAGCAGTGTGAGTTTGAACACTGAAGCTTTCTTT
>TRBJ1-6|few|NA|TRBV7-2
CASSPQGGANSPLHF
TGTGCCAGCAGCCCCCAGGGAGGAGCTAATTCACCCCTCCACTTT
>TRBJ1-5|NA|TRBD1|TRBV19
CASSMFLGQGPRQPQHF
TGTGCCAGTAGTATGTTCCTGGGACAGGGTCCCCGGCAGCCCCAGCATTTT